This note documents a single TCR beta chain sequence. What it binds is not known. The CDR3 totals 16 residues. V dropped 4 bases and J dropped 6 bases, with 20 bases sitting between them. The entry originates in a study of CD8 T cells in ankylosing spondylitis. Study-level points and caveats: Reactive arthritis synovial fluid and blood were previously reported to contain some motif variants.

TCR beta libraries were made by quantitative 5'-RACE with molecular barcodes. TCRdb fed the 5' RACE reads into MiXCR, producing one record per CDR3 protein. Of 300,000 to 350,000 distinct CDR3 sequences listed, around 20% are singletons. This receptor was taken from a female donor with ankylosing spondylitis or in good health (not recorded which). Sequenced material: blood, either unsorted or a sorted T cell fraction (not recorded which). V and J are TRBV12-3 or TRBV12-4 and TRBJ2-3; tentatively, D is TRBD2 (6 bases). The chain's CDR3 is CASSSSSTEGPDTQYF. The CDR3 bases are TGTGCCAGCAGTTCTTCTTCGACGGAGGGCCCGGATACGCAGTATTTT.